This passage covers 21 T cell receptor beta chains from one sample sequenced in a study of liver allograft versus peripheral blood T cells. The wider study: Liver transplant recipients had T cell receptor repertoires compared between transplanted liver and peripheral blood.

TCRdb called the reads again in MiXCR, with one record for every CDR3 protein. In the table there are about 8,400 distinct CDR3 sequences, 17% of which are singletons. The origin of the receptors is a human patient who had a liver transplant. The graft donor may have given rise to some T cells.

Judged by abundance, this clonotype is medium-sized. The V and J genes are TRBV10-3 and TRBJ2-7, with 7 bases aligning to TRBD1. Per germline, CDR1 ENHRY and CDR2 SYGVKD. J was trimmed by 2 bases and V by 9 bases; bases with no gene match: 7. This CDR3 has 13 amino acids. CDR3 sequence: CAISRDRPYEQYF. The CDR3 bases are TGTGCCATTTCCCGGGACAGACCCTACGAGCAGTACTTC.

The chain uses TRBV6-6 and TRBJ2-7; D tentatively fits TRBD1 or TRBD2 (5 bases each). Trimming removed 8 bases from V and 9 bases from J, with 14 bases in between. The CDR3 sequence is 11 residues long. Germline V lookup: CDR1 MNHNY, CDR2 SVGAGI (reference sequence). The CDR3 DNA reads as TGTGCCAGCCTGGGGGTCCGGATGCAGTACTTC. Residues: CASLGVRMQYF.

This clonotype ranks as medium-sized. The chain combines TRBV19 with TRBJ2-3, with TRBD2 matching over 9 bases. This CDR3 region has 14 residues. In germline, CDR1 is LNHDA, CDR2 SQIVND (reference sequence). J was trimmed by 6 bases and V by 5 bases; bases with no gene match: 6. The CDR3 region is CASSAGLAGDTQYF. The CDR3 nucleotides read TGTGCCAGTAGTGCGGGACTAGCCGGGGATACGCAGTATTTT. The whole variable domain, filled in from reference TRBV19 and TRBJ2-3, reads DGGITQSPKYLFRKEGQNVTLSCEQNLNHDAMYWYRQDPGQGLRLIYYSQIVNDFQKGDIAEGYSVSREKKESFPLTVTSAQKNPTAFYLCASSAGLAGDTQYFGPGTRLTVL.

This clonotype has just a few counts. This chain links TRBV3-1 with TRBJ2-7; D is possibly TRBD2 (6 bases). The CDR3 has 12 amino acids. Germline CDR1 is LGHDT and CDR2 is YNNKEL (reference sequence). Trimming took off 9 bases at V and 3 bases at J, with 12 bases between the two ends. The DNA for the CDR3 is TGTGCCAGTACCAGCGGGCGCTACGAGCAGTACTTC. Its protein product is CASTSGRYEQYF.

This chain uses TRBV12-3 or TRBV12-4 with TRBJ2-6, with D possibly matching TRBD1 (8 bases). CDR3 length equals 20 residues. V shed 3 bases and J shed 0 bases, with 21 bases lying between them. CDR3: CASSFWTGRGLGSGANVLTF. The CDR3 bases are TGTGCCAGCAGTTTTTGGACAGGGAGGGGGCTGGGCTCTGGGGCCAACGTCCTGACTTTC.

This clonotype is labeled large. The chain has TRBV10-3 and TRBJ1-2; no reliable D call. CDR3 length: 17 amino acids. Looked up from germline, CDR1 is ENHRY and CDR2 is SYGVKD. Trimming pared 0 bases from V and 2 bases from J, leaving 16 bases between. The CDR3 is CAISESTFRPKNYGYTF. For the CDR3, the DNA is TGTGCCATCAGTGAGTCGACTTTCCGACCGAAGAACTATGGCTACACCTTC.

This clonotype was seen at least ten times. The V and J genes are TRBV10-3 and TRBJ1-1, with a weak D call TRBD1 (6 bases). The V gene's germline CDR1 is ENHRY and CDR2 SYGVKD. The ends were cut back, 0 bases at V and 1 base at J, with 18 bases in the middle. The CDR3 consists of 18 residues. CDR3 nucleotides: TGTGCCATCAGTGAGTCGGGCTGGGGGCCAGGGGAGAACACTGAAGCTTTCTTT. Protein: CAISESGWGPGENTEAFF.

This chain links TRBV27 with TRBJ2-2; 11 bases map to TRBD2. V lost 5 bases, J lost 1 base, and 12 bases stayed unmatched. Per germline, CDR1 MNHEY and CDR2 SMNVEV (reference sequence). This CDR3 region has 19 residues. The CDR3 spells CASSLLSGGGTKNTGELFF. DNA of the CDR3: TGTGCCAGCAGTCTACTTAGCGGGGGGGGGACTAAGAACACCGGGGAGCTGTTTTTT.

This clonotype is judged medium-sized. The chain links TRBV7-9 to TRBJ2-2, with 11 bases aligning to TRBD2. The CDR3 is 15 residues long. CDR1 is SEHNR and CDR2 is FQNEAQ in the germline V gene (reference sequence). The V gene end was trimmed by 2 bases and the J gene end by 7 bases; junction bases not matched to a gene: 3. The CDR3 protein is CASSLTSGSGGELFF. CDR3 bases: TGTGCCAGCAGCTTAACTAGCGGGAGTGGCGGGGAGCTGTTTTTT.

Notes on this clonotype: This may arise from a read error, as a much more abundant clone is one base away. This sequence joins TRBV6-1 and TRBJ1-1; 7 bases are a match to TRBD1. The CDR3 contains 13 residues. Germline V lookup: CDR1 MNHNS, CDR2 SASEGT. The CDR3 bases are TGTACCAGCGGGCCAGGGGGTGACACTGAAGCTTTCTTT. It translates to CTSGPGGDTEAFF.

This clonotype was counted many times. The chain is built from TRBV20-1 and TRBJ2-3, with 7 bases identical to TRBD2. V lost 4 bases to trimming and J lost 2 bases; unmatched junction nucleotides: 3. This CDR3 has 13 residues. Germline V CDR1 and CDR2: DFQATT, SNEGSKA (reference sequence). The CDR3 DNA reads TGCAGTGCTACTAGCGGTTTCACAGATACGCAGTATTTT. It encodes CSATSGFTDTQYF.

Sample share makes this clonotype medium-sized (0.01 to 0.1%). The CDR3 protein is CASSSPTPLAGLSYEQYF. The CDR3 DNA follows: TGTGCCAGCAGTTCTCCGACCCCACTAGCGGGGCTTTCCTACGAGCAGTACTTC. The chain couples TRBV27 to TRBJ2-7; TRBD2 matches at 10 bases. Germline values: CDR1 MNHEY, CDR2 SMNVEV (reference sequence). The CDR3 extends over 18 amino acids. Trimming cost V 4 bases and J 1 base; bases outside gene matches: 13.

This clonotype appeared many times. The chain employs TRBV19 and TRBJ2-1; D is possibly TRBD1 (5 bases). The CDR3 runs to 14 residues. V gave up 4 bases and J gave up 5 bases, with 12 bases separating them. The germline V gene encodes CDR1 LNHDA and CDR2 SQIVND (reference sequence). CDR3 bases: TGTGCCAGTAGTAGTCTGACAGTTAACAATGAGCAGTTCTTC. Translated, it gives CASSSLTVNNEQFF.

This clonotype is judged medium-sized. CDR3 nucleotide sequence: TGTGCCACCAGCAGAGGTGGGGTAGCGGGCTCCTACGAGCAGTACTTC. This translates into CATSRGGVAGSYEQYF. This chain joins TRBV15 and TRBJ2-7; TRBD2 matches at 7 bases. After removal of 1 base from V and 0 bases from J, the junction contained 6 bases not matched to a gene. Germline V lookup: CDR1 LNHNV, CDR2 YYDKDF (reference sequence). This CDR3 has 16 amino acids.

This clonotype was counted between two and nine times. The chain links TRBV6-5 to TRBJ1-1; 7 bases line up with TRBD1. The CDR3 has 16 residues. Unmatched junction bases numbered 10, after V lost 5 bases and J lost 1 base. Germline CDR1 is MNHEY and CDR2 is SVGAGI. The CDR3 loop reads CASSPRGSYQNTEAFF. The DNA for the CDR3 is TGTGCCAGCAGTCCCAGGGGGTCTTACCAGAACACTGAAGCTTTCTTT.

This clonotype appeared a few times. The chain uses TRBV30 and TRBJ2-7, with 9 bases fitting TRBD1. CDR3 length equals 14 residues. After removal of 7 bases from V and 1 base from J, the junction contained 8 bases not matched to a gene. The germline CDR1 and CDR2 sequences are GTSNPN and SVGIG (reference sequence). In nucleotides, the CDR3 is TGTGCCTTTAACAGGGGGCAGAATTCCTACGAGCAGTACTTC. This codes for CAFNRGQNSYEQYF.

The V call is TRBV11-3, the J call TRBJ2-3; no definite D call. This CDR3 has 15 amino acids. The V gene lost 0 bases and the J gene lost 2 bases, with 9 bases spanning the gap. CDR1 is SGHNT, CDR2 YENEEA, per germline. Written as DNA, the CDR3 is TGTGCCAGCAGCTTAGACCCTGGCGCCACAGATACGCAGTATTTT. Residues: CASSLDPGATDTQYF.

By share, this clonotype counts as medium-sized. CDR3 bases: TGCAGCGCCCAACCGGGGACTAGCGGGGGAGGCAATGAGCAGTTCTTC. The encoded protein is CSAQPGTSGGGNEQFF. The V gene is TRBV29-1, the J gene TRBJ2-1; 14 bases are a match to TRBD2. Per germline, CDR1 SQVTM and CDR2 ANQGSEA. The length of the CDR3 is 16 residues. The ends lost 7 bases at V and 6 bases at J; junction bases unmatched: 11.

About this clonotype itself: It differs at one base from a far larger clone, so likely a read error. V gene TRBV6-1 combines with J gene TRBJ1-6; TRBD1 matches at 7 bases. This CDR3 region has 14 residues. The junction had 7 bases not matched to a gene; V was cut back by 6 bases and J by 8 bases. Germline V gives CDR1 MNHNS, CDR2 SASEGT. The CDR3 DNA is TGTGCCAGCAGAGGGGGACAGAGCGATTCACCCCTCCACTTT. Protein: CASRGGQSDSPLHF.

This chain uses TRBV11-1 with TRBJ1-1; unclear D gene. Germline V gene lookup returns CDR1 SGHAT and CDR2 FQDESV (reference sequence). This CDR3 spans 15 amino acids. Trimming removed 0 bases at V and 2 bases at J, with 10 bases between. The CDR3 coding sequence is TGTGCCAGCAGCTTAGCCCCGAGAGCTAACACTGAAGCTTTCTTT. This gives the protein CASSLAPRANTEAFF.

This clonotype was detected many times. The chain has TRBV20-1 and TRBJ1-5; D perhaps matches TRBD1 (5 bases). In germline, CDR1 is DFQATT, CDR2 SNEGSKA (reference sequence). V was cut by 0 bases and J by 4 bases, with 16 bases left in between. This CDR3 has 16 amino acids. DNA for the CDR3: TGCAGTGCTAGAGATGGGGCGGACCCGGGGAATCAGCCCCAGCATTTT. This sequence encodes CSARDGADPGNQPQHF.